Listed below are T cell receptor beta chains from one sample, sequenced in a study of blood T cells in healthy people across ages. MiXCR, run by TCRdb on the 5' RACE reads, gives a single entry per CDR3 protein. The repertoire consists of about 1.6 million distinct CDR3 sequences, with roughly 32% occurring once and the leading ten covering 10% to 12%. The sample was blood. The receptor source for this set is a woman in her 30s in good health. The CDR3 runs from the conserved cysteine through the conserved F or W. D genes are given only for firm matches. Rows give clone size only sometimes, using once, few, many, or a class for an expanded clone.

D gene	V gene	clone size	J gene	CDR3 DNA	CDR3 protein
TRBD2	TRBV5-1	.	TRBJ2-5	TGCGCCAGCAGCATGACTAGCCCCCGGGAGACCCAGTACTTC	CASSMTSPRETQYF
.	TRBV2	.	TRBJ2-5	TGTGCCAGCGTGAGGGGTAGCGTGGTCCAAGAGACCCAGTACTTC	CASVRGSVVQETQYF
.	TRBV9	.	TRBJ2-2	TGTGCCAGCAGCGTAGCTCTTGGCAGCCCCAACACCGGGGAGCTGTTTTTT	CASSVALGSPNTGELFF
TRBD1	TRBV2	once	TRBJ2-1	TGTGCCAGCAGGTCCGGGACAGACAATGAGCAGTTCTTC	CASRSGTDNEQFF
.	TRBV20-1	.	TRBJ1-6	TGCAGTGCTAGTGGCCCGTCAAGCGTGTATAATTCACCCCTCCACTTT	CSASGPSSVYNSPLHF
TRBD1	TRBV27	.	TRBJ2-1	TGTGCCAGCAGGCCTTCCCTCGGGACAGGGGATGGAAATGAGCAGTTCTTC	CASRPSLGTGDGNEQFF
.	TRBV4-1	.	TRBJ2-1	TGCGCCAGCAGCCAACACGAACTAGCTTACAATGAGCAGTTCTTC	CASSQHELAYNEQFF
.	TRBV3-1	few	TRBJ2-7	TGTGCCAGCAGCCAAGATGGCAAGGACGAGCAGTACTTC	CASSQDGKDEQYF
.	TRBV29-1	once	TRBJ2-3	TGCAGCGTTGTCGGCCAGGTAGTCACAGATACGCAGTATTTT	CSVVGQVVTDTQYF
TRBD1	TRBV20-1	once	TRBJ1-1	TGCAGTGCTAGAGCCTCTGGGACAGCCACTGAAGCTTTCTTT	CSARASGTATEAFF
.	TRBV4-1	few	TRBJ2-5	TGCGCCAGCAGCCAAGATCTTGGTCCCAATAGCGGAAGGGAAGAGACCCAGTACTTC	CASSQDLGPNSGREETQYF
.	TRBV20-1	.	TRBJ1-5	TGCAGTGCCACCACAGGGTCCCTCAATCAGCCCCAGCATTTT	CSATTGSLNQPQHF
.	TRBV5-1	.	TRBJ2-3	TGCGCCAGCACCCATGGGACGGACACAGATACGCAGTATTTT	CASTHGTDTDTQYF
.	TRBV2	few	TRBJ2-1	TGTGCCAGCAGCGCGGACAGCGCTGAGCAGTTCTTC	CASSADSAEQFF
TRBD2	TRBV27	few	TRBJ2-5	TGTGCCAGCAGCCGGACTAGCGGCACATTTGAGCAGTACTTC	CASSRTSGTFEQYF
.	TRBV9	few	TRBJ2-1	TGTGCCAGCAGCGGAGGCTACCAGGTTGACAATGAGCAGTTCTTC	CASSGGYQVDNEQFF
TRBD2	TRBV9	.	TRBJ2-1	TGTGCCAGCGCTCAATCTAGCGGGGGGTTCTATGAGCAGTTCTTC	CASAQSSGGFYEQFF
TRBD2	TRBV6-1	many	TRBJ2-1	TGTGCCAGCAGGACTAGCGCCAATGAGCAGTTCTTC	CASRTSANEQFF
.	TRBV2	.	TRBJ1-5	TGTGCCAGCAGTGACGGAACCTACAATCAGCCCCAGCATTTT	CASSDGTYNQPQHF
.	TRBV30	few	TRBJ1-2	TGTGCCTGGCTATGGGGAGGCTATGGCTACACCTTC	CAWLWGGYGYTF
TRBD2	TRBV3-1	few	TRBJ2-1	TGTGCCAGCAGCCAAGATTTAACTTGGGCGGGACTAGCGGCCAATGAGCAGTTCTTC	CASSQDLTWAGLAANEQFF
.	TRBV29-1	many	TRBJ1-2	TGCAGCGTCTTCGGACAGCATTCGAATCCTTATGGCTACACCTTC	CSVFGQHSNPYGYTF
.	TRBV3-1	few	TRBJ1-2	TGTGCCAGCAGCCAAGATCTCGGCAGGGTCCATTATGGCTACACCTTC	CASSQDLGRVHYGYTF
.	TRBV5-5	.	TRBJ1-6	TGTGCCAGCAGTCTACCCCGATCACCCCTCCACTTT	CASSLPRSPLHF
.	TRBV27	.	TRBJ2-1	TGTGCCAGCAGTATTTCCGCGGAGAGCTCCTACAATGAGCAGTTCTTC	CASSISAESSYNEQFF
.	TRBV18	few	TRBJ2-7	TGTGCCAGCTCACCCTCCAGAATCTACGAGCAGTACTTC	CASSPSRIYEQYF
.	TRBV7-2	.	TRBJ2-7	TGTGTCAGCGGTAGTACACTAAGCTCCTACGAGCAGTACTTC	CVSGSTLSSYEQYF
.	TRBV7-7	many	TRBJ2-3	TGTGCCAGCAGCCCCGGGGGACCCCGCGATACGCAGTATTTT	CASSPGGPRDTQYF
.	TRBV24-1	.	TRBJ2-7	TGTGCCACCAGTGAGCGGGCGGGCCTCTCCTACAATGAGCAGTACTTC	CATSERAGLSYNEQYF
.	TRBV27	few	TRBJ2-4	TGTGCCAGCAGTTTCGGGGACGGAGCCAAAAACATTCAGTACTTC	CASSFGDGAKNIQYF
.	TRBV30	few	TRBJ2-7	TGTGCCTGGAGGAGGGATCCGGGAAATACCTACGAGCAGTACTTC	CAWRRDPGNTYEQYF
.	TRBV10-3	.	TRBJ1-2	TGTGCCATCAGTGAGGGAAATGGCTACACCTTC	CAISEGNGYTF
.	TRBV12-3/TRBV12-4	.	TRBJ2-2	TGTGCCAGCAGTTTTCTTGCCGGGGAGCTGTTTTTT	CASSFLAGELFF
.	TRBV7-3	many	TRBJ2-1	TGTGCCAGCAGCCCAGGGCTATCTAACAATGAGCAGTTCTTC	CASSPGLSNNEQFF
.	TRBV6-1	few	TRBJ2-1	TGTGCCAGCAGGCGAGTTATTGGCTCCTACAATGAGCAGTTCTTC	CASRRVIGSYNEQFF
TRBD2	TRBV7-2	many	TRBJ2-3	TGTGCCAGCAGCACCCGGGGTAGCGGGGTGGTCCGTGATACGCAGTATTTT	CASSTRGSGVVRDTQYF
.	TRBV4-1	few	TRBJ1-4	TGCGCCAGCAGCCAAGGGGTGAAGACAACTAATGAAAAACTGTTTTTT	CASSQGVKTTNEKLFF
TRBD1	TRBV4-1	few	TRBJ2-1	TGCGCCAGCAGCCCAGGGGGAATGTCCTACAATGAGCAGTTCTTC	CASSPGGMSYNEQFF
.	TRBV5-1	.	TRBJ2-5	TGCACCAGCAGCTTGGCCGGAGGGGAGACCCAGTACTTC	CTSSLAGGETQYF
.	TRBV16	.	TRBJ2-7	TGTGCCAGCAGCCAATCACAGGGACCTTACGAGCAGGACTTC	CASSQSQGPYEQDF